This is a list of T cell receptor beta chains from one sample in a study of T-cell reconstitution after alpha-beta-depleted transplantation in children. Via MiXCR, TCRdb re-called the PCR reads, giving one row per CDR3 protein. The table records roughly 200,000 distinct CDR3 sequences, around 6.8% of them present only once. This sample comprised PBMCs from the stem cell graft donor, obtained from the stem cell graft. Receptors originate from a human donor who donated a stem cell graft to a child with Wiskott-Aldrich syndrome. CDR3s include the opening cysteine and the closing phenylalanine or tryptophan. The D gene is left open where the match is weak. The size entry is marked missing in some rows and otherwise reads once, few, many or a size class.

D	J	size	V	length	DNA	CDR3
.	TRBJ2-5	many	TRBV20-1	13	TGCAGTCCAACCCGGGTAGGGGGAGAGACCCAGTACTTC	CSPTRVGGETQYF
.	TRBJ2-3	few	TRBV7-9	15	TGTGCCACCCAGAGACTCATGACAGCCACAGATACGCAGTATTTT	CATQRLMTATDTQYF
.	TRBJ2-1	many	TRBV5-1	14	TGCGCCAGCAGCGTACCGGGACCCCGGGGGGAGCAGTTCTTC	CASSVPGPRGEQFF
.	TRBJ2-3	few	TRBV5-1	16	TGCGCCAGCAGCTTGGGTTTTGGGGCTTACACAGATACGCAGTATTTT	CASSLGFGAYTDTQYF
TRBD1	TRBJ2-2	few	TRBV10-3	15	TGTGCCATCAATATCGACAGGGAGCACACCGGGGAGCTGTTTTTT	CAINIDREHTGELFF
TRBD1	TRBJ1-1	many	TRBV25-1	14	TGTGCCAGCAAACCGGGACAGGGCTGGACTGAAGCTTTCTTT	CASKPGQGWTEAFF
.	TRBJ2-3	many	TRBV20-1	12	TGCAGTGCTTCTCTAGTTCCCAATACGCAGTATTTT	CSASLVPNTQYF
TRBD2	TRBJ2-3	many	TRBV4-3	15	TGCGCCAGCAGCCAACCGGGACTAGATTCCGATACGCAGTATTTT	CASSQPGLDSDTQYF
.	TRBJ1-1	many	TRBV5-1	14	TGCGCCAGCAGCTTAGACCTATATGGAACTGAAGCTTTCTTT	CASSLDLYGTEAFF
.	TRBJ2-1	many	TRBV12-3/TRBV12-4	16	TGTGCCACCCTCGCCCCGTTGAAGGGCTCCTACAATGAGCAGTTCTTC	CATLAPLKGSYNEQFF
TRBD1	TRBJ2-2	few	TRBV2	13	TGTGCCAGCAGTGAGACAGGGGCCGGGGAGCTGTTTTTT	CASSETGAGELFF
.	TRBJ2-3	many	TRBV20-1	13	TGCAGTGTGGGCGGACCCCCCACAGATACGCAGTATTTT	CSVGGPPTDTQYF
.	TRBJ1-3	many	TRBV12-3/TRBV12-4	16	TGTGCCAGCAGTTTATCAGGTTCAGTCTCTGGAAACACCATATATTTT	CASSLSGSVSGNTIYF
.	TRBJ2-2	.	TRBV3-1	16	TGTGCCAGCAGCCAAACTCTCTCGTCGTACACCGGGGAGCTGTTTTTT	CASSQTLSSYTGELFF
.	TRBJ1-5	many	TRBV12-3/TRBV12-4	15	TGTGCCAGCAGTTTCCCAGGGAACTCCCATCAGCCCCAGCATTTT	CASSFPGNSHQPQHF
.	TRBJ2-7	many	TRBV13	14	TGTGCCAGCAGCTTTGGGGGGCTCTCCTACGAGCAGTACTTC	CASSFGGLSYEQYF
.	TRBJ2-1	many	TRBV24-1	16	TGTGCCACCAGTGACGAAGCAAGGGGGGTGTTCGGTGAGCAGTTCTTC	CATSDEARGVFGEQFF
.	TRBJ1-1	.	TRBV11-2	15	TGTGCCAGCAGCGCTAGCGCGCGGACGAACACTGAAGCTTTCTTT	CASSASARTNTEAFF
.	TRBJ1-1	few	TRBV5-1	16	TGCGCCAGCAAAACAGGGCCCGAGGAGATGAACACTGAAGCTTTCTTT	CASKTGPEEMNTEAFF
.	TRBJ2-3	.	TRBV2	12	TGTGCCAGCAGTGAGACATCGAATACGCAGTATTTT	CASSETSNTQYF
.	TRBJ2-5	few	TRBV2	10	TGTGCCAGCAGAGGGAAGACCCAGTACTTC	CASRGKTQYF
.	TRBJ2-6	many	TRBV12-3/TRBV12-4	14	TGTGCCAGTACACTCAGCTCTGGGGCCAACGTCCTGACTTTC	CASTLSSGANVLTF
TRBD2	TRBJ2-7	many	TRBV29-1	14	TGCAGCGTTCAAAAACAGGTCGGGGGGGACGAGCAGTACTTC	CSVQKQVGGDEQYF
.	TRBJ2-1	many	TRBV30	15	TGTGCCTGGAGTGTGTCTCGAGGGGCTTACAATGAGCAGTTCTTC	CAWSVSRGAYNEQFF
TRBD1	TRBJ1-1	.	TRBV30	17	TGTGCCTGGAGACCCCTAACAGGGGAATTAAGAGACACTGAAGCTTTCTTT	CAWRPLTGELRDTEAFF
.	TRBJ2-1	.	TRBV12-3/TRBV12-4	14	TGTGCCAGCAGTTCGACTAGAAGCAACAATGAGCAGTTCTTC	CASSSTRSNNEQFF
.	TRBJ1-4	few	TRBV28	16	TGTGCCAGCAGTTTCCGAGGGGTCGCAACTAATGAAAAACTGTTTTTT	CASSFRGVATNEKLFF
.	TRBJ1-6	many	TRBV5-1	15	TGCGCCAGCTCCATCCTCCAGGGAGGAAATTCACCCCTCCACTTT	CASSILQGGNSPLHF
.	TRBJ2-2	.	TRBV7-9	13	TGTGCCAGCCCCAGTCGGAACACCGGGGAGCTGTTTTTT	CASPSRNTGELFF
TRBD2	TRBJ2-1	few	TRBV28	18	TGTGCCAGCTGTTCCCTCGCGGGGGGACTAGTCTCCTACAATGAGCAGTTCTTC	CASCSLAGGLVSYNEQFF
.	TRBJ1-2	many	TRBV20-1	14	TGCAGTGCTGACCATTGGACAGCTAACTATGGCTACACCTTC	CSADHWTANYGYTF
.	TRBJ2-2	many	TRBV4-1	13	TGCGCCAGCAGCCCCCAGCAAGCCGGGGAGCTGTTTTTT	CASSPQQAGELFF
TRBD2	TRBJ2-7	many	TRBV12-3/TRBV12-4	14	TGTGCCAGCAGTCGGGGAGGGAATACGTACGAGCAGTACTTC	CASSRGGNTYEQYF
TRBD1	TRBJ2-7	.	TRBV5-6	15	TGTGCCAGCAGCTTGGAAGGGGGCCCCTCCTACGAGCAGTACTTC	CASSLEGGPSYEQYF
.	TRBJ2-1	.	TRBV29-1	16	TGCAGCGTTGAAGCGCCTGAGCGTAACTCCTACAATGAGCAGTTCTTC	CSVEAPERNSYNEQFF
.	TRBJ1-2	.	TRBV2	14	TGTGCCAGCAGTGGAAACCGTGGGGCACAGGGCTACACCTTC	CASSGNRGAQGYTF
.	TRBJ2-3	many	TRBV20-1	18	TGCAGTGCTAGAGTTAAATCCGGGAACATTCGGAGCACAGATACGCAGTATTTT	CSARVKSGNIRSTDTQYF
.	TRBJ1-1	.	TRBV2	15	TGTGCCAGCAGTGAACATGATTCAGAGAACACTGAAGCTTTCTTT	CASSEHDSENTEAFF
.	TRBJ2-5	.	TRBV19	13	TGTGCCAGTAGCGGGACTTTCAAAGAGACCCAGTACTTC	CASSGTFKETQYF
TRBD1	TRBJ2-3	many	TRBV7-8	14	TGTGCCAGCAGCTCAAACACAGGGGGAGATACGCAGTATTTT	CASSSNTGGDTQYF
.	TRBJ2-5	many	TRBV7-9	14	TGTGCCAGCAGCTTTAGCAATACCCAAGAGACCCAGTACTTC	CASSFSNTQETQYF
TRBD2	TRBJ2-2	many	TRBV20-1	14	TGCAGTGCTAGAGTCCGGGGGGGCACCGGGGAGCTGTTTTTT	CSARVRGGTGELFF
.	TRBJ2-5	many	TRBV2	13	TGTGCCAGTCAGTCGTTACAGCAAGAGACCCAGTACTTC	CASQSLQQETQYF
.	TRBJ2-4	many	TRBV10-3	14	TGTGCCATCAGTGCTGGTGGGAGCAAAAACATTCAGTACTTC	CAISAGGSKNIQYF
.	TRBJ2-6	few	TRBV12-5	14	TGTGCTAGTGGTTTGGGTCGTGGGGCCAACGTCCTGACTTTC	CASGLGRGANVLTF
TRBD1	TRBJ1-2	many	TRBV6-5	16	TGTGCCAGCACCTTACTTCGGGACGCAGGGGGCTATGGCTACACCTTC	CASTLLRDAGGYGYTF
TRBD1	TRBJ1-5	many	TRBV20-1	14	TGCAGTGTCCCCGGGACAGGGTCTAATCAGCCCCAGCATTTT	CSVPGTGSNQPQHF
TRBD1	TRBJ2-6	many	TRBV27	20	TGTGCCAGCAGCCCTGGAGGCCAGGGGGCAATTAACTCTGGGGCCAACGTCCTGACTTTC	CASSPGGQGAINSGANVLTF
TRBD1	TRBJ1-2	few	TRBV7-2	15	TGTGCCAGCAGCTTAGCGATCAGGGGGGGATATGGCTACACCTTC	CASSLAIRGGYGYTF
.	TRBJ2-7	many	TRBV6-1	15	TGTGCCAGCACCCGGAGCTCGGGCAGCTCCTACGAGCAGTACTTC	CASTRSSGSSYEQYF
TRBD2	TRBJ2-1	many	TRBV7-2	17	TGTGCCAGCAGCTCCCATCGACTAGCGGGAGTTGACGATGAGCAGTTCTTC	CASSSHRLAGVDDEQFF
TRBD1	TRBJ1-4	.	TRBV5-1	15	TGCGCCAGCAGCCCCCTACAGGGGGCCGGTGAAAAACTGTTTTTT	CASSPLQGAGEKLFF
.	TRBJ1-1	many	TRBV7-9	14	TGTGCCAGCAGTCTCGGGACGGTGAACACTGAAGCTTTCTTT	CASSLGTVNTEAFF
.	TRBJ2-5	many	TRBV29-1	15	TGCAGCGTTGCCGAGGCGGGACACCCACAAGAGACCCAGTACTTC	CSVAEAGHPQETQYF
TRBD1	TRBJ2-3	many	TRBV12-3/TRBV12-4	14	TGTGCCAGCAGTGGAGCCACAGGGGGAGATACGCAGTATTTT	CASSGATGGDTQYF
.	TRBJ1-4	.	TRBV4-3	14	TGCGCCAGCAGCCAAGATCGAAGTGATGAAAAACTGTTTTTT	CASSQDRSDEKLFF
.	TRBJ1-5	many	TRBV5-1	15	TGCGCCAGCAGATGGACGGATGATAGCAATCAGCCCCAGCATTTT	CASRWTDDSNQPQHF